These T cell receptor beta chains were read from a single sample in a study of early T cells in non-severe SARS-CoV-2 infection. TCRdb itself ran the 5' RACE reads through MiXCR, one entry per CDR3 protein. Altogether tens of thousands of distinct CDR3 sequences are present, approximately 5.6% being singletons, with the ten largest covering approximately 3.5%. Sequencing used whole blood. The source of these receptors is an adult who was a healthcare worker with PCR-confirmed SARS-CoV-2 infection or an uninfected control (not recorded which). CDR3s leave out the opening cysteine and the closing phenylalanine or tryptophan. Where a row states a size, it is once, few, many or the class of an expanded clone; other rows omit it.

clone_size	v_call	j_call	cdr3_aa
-	TRBV7-9	TRBJ1-4	ASSLAVGFNEKLF
-	TRBV11-2	TRBJ2-7	ASSPPSGQGGYEQY
many	TRBV5-1	TRBJ2-7	ASRTNPAGDEQY
few	TRBV4-1	TRBJ2-5	ASSRGLAGAQETQY
-	TRBV7-2	TRBJ2-7	ASSLFRQSGQLRAYEQY
few	TRBV6-2/TRBV6-3	TRBJ2-7	ASSYRRTDYEQY
few	TRBV11-2	TRBJ1-3	ASSSFLSSGNTIY
-	TRBV7-2	TRBJ2-5	ASSLGARLETQY
few	TRBV28	TRBJ2-4	ASSFVGAEDIQY
-	TRBV27	TRBJ2-1	ASSLYAWDGPYNEQF
many	TRBV5-4	TRBJ1-4	ASSLTGSEKLF
many	TRBV18	TRBJ2-1	ASSPETSGSDEQF
many	TRBV7-9	TRBJ2-1	ASSLAPDWPNNEQF
-	TRBV6-6	TRBJ2-3	ASSLVQGPSTDTQY
few	TRBV10-3	TRBJ2-3	AISESAGGTDTQY
many	TRBV9	TRBJ2-3	ASSVAGNSGSLVTQY
-	TRBV19	TRBJ2-3	ASRPEGYTDTQY
-	TRBV7-6	TRBJ1-1	ATKRDRNTEAF
-	TRBV7-2	TRBJ2-7	ASSLAAPGTGSYEQY
many	TRBV7-2	TRBJ2-5	ASSLGGAEETQY
few	TRBV18	TRBJ2-5	ASSPDLFALQETQY
many	TRBV12-3/TRBV12-4	TRBJ2-1	ASSLSYPDEQF
many	TRBV12-2	TRBJ2-1	ASRPASGSGEDEQF
few	TRBV7-9	TRBJ2-1	ASIPSGARGYNEQF
-	TRBV6-1	TRBJ2-3	ASSEVQGTDTQY
many	TRBV6-6	TRBJ1-4	ASSYQGTEKLF
-	TRBV18	TRBJ1-3	ASSPLLSPETPY
medium-sized	TRBV7-2	TRBJ2-1	ASSRTSGSGSYNEQF
few	TRBV28	TRBJ2-7	ANSLQGTGPSYEQY
many	TRBV6-1	TRBJ1-2	AAWQSPDYGYT
many	TRBV7-7	TRBJ2-1	ASSERVAGDEQF
many	TRBV6-1	TRBJ2-1	ASSEEGSSGYPSSYNEQF
many	TRBV6-6	TRBJ1-2	ASSTWDRGGYGYT
many	TRBV20-1	TRBJ1-1	SARIGRNTEAF
-	TRBV7-2	TRBJ2-5	ASSLVVTGLTETQY
many	TRBV7-2	TRBJ2-3	ASSPLAHSDTQY
medium-sized	TRBV28	TRBJ1-2	ASSLVRNTNYGYT
many	TRBV5-4	TRBJ2-5	ASSFQGAGEFQETQY
few	TRBV20-1	TRBJ2-3	SARDWRDTQY
few	TRBV19	TRBJ2-7	ASSRPRDRGGEQY
-	TRBV28	TRBJ1-3	ASSRSVSGNTIY
-	TRBV28	TRBJ1-2	ASSYGTQYGYT
many	TRBV28	TRBJ2-7	ASSLTVMNEQY
few	TRBV7-2	TRBJ2-3	ASSFSGRGQDTQY
medium-sized	TRBV29-1	TRBJ2-5	SVEWSRVRETQY
many	TRBV7-6	TRBJ2-1	ASSSGLAAGNEQF
once	TRBV5-4	TRBJ2-6	ASSLGPAGRSGANVLT